The sequence of this T cell receptor (beta chain) was determined in a study of blood T cell repertoires in COVID-19. Study context: Material from acute and convalescent COVID-19 was sourced from the United States, Italy and Spain. Sample material is recorded as cDNA or gDNA derived from T cells, B-cell-depleted T cells, or PBMCs.

Germline V gene data show CDR1 as SGHRS and CDR2 as YFSETQ. Trimming at V came to 4 bases and at J to 3 bases, leaving 7 bases not matched to a gene. The CDR3 has 15 residues. Per the original data handling: Estimation of nucleated cell counts relied on the amplification of reference gene primers. Profiled with immunoSEQ multiplex PCR; TCRdb holds only in-frame clones, not every one. Clone size and the V and J calls come from that table; the DNA yielded D and trimming. The data contain roughly 220,000 clones, roughly 84% of them seen just once; the ten biggest clones take up under 3.5%. Sequencing was performed on peripheral blood. The chain uses TRBV5-1 and TRBJ2-7, with 10 bases aligning to TRBD1. The TCR was taken from a man aged 50-59 years who had recovered from COVID-19. The CDR3 DNA reads TGCGCCAGCAGCAGGGTGGGACAGGGGTTCTACGAGCAGTACTTC. It encodes CASSRVGQGFYEQYF.